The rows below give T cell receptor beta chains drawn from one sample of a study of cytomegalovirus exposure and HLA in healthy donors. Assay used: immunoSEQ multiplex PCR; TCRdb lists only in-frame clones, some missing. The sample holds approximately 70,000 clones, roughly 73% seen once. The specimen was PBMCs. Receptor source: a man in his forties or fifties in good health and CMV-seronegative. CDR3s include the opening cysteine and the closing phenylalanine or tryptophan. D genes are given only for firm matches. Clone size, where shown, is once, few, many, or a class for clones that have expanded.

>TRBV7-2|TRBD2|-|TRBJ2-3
CASSSRGLLAGDSTDTQYF
TGTGCCAGCAGCTCCCGGGGGTTACTAGCGGGAGACAGCACAGATACGCAGTATTTT
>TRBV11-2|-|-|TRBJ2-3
CASSLFQENTQYF
TGTGCCAGCAGCTTATTTCAGGAAAATACGCAGTATTTT
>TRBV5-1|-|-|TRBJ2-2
CASSFRLGNTGELFF
TGCGCCAGCAGCTTCCGACTGGGGAACACCGGGGAGCTGTTTTTT
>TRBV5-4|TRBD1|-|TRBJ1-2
CASSKPGQSYGYTF
TGTGCCAGCAGCAAACCGGGACAGAGCTATGGCTACACCTTC
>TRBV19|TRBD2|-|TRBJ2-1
CASSINGREVNAYNEQFF
TGTGCCAGTAGTATTAATGGGCGGGAGGTCAACGCCTACAATGAGCAGTTCTTC
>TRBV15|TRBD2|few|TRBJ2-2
CATSPAGGPSGELFF
TGTGCCACCAGCCCAGCGGGAGGGCCTAGCGGGGAGCTGTTTTTT
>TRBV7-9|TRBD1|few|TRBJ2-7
CASSLGQGGGYEQYF
TGTGCCAGCAGCTTGGGACAGGGGGGAGGCTACGAGCAGTACTTC
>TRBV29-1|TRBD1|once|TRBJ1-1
CSVETGGGTEAFF
TGCAGCGTTGAGACAGGGGGCGGCACTGAAGCTTTCTTT
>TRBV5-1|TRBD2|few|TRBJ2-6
CASSWGGSGANVLTF
TGCGCCAGCAGCTGGGGGGGCTCTGGGGCCAACGTCCTGACTTTC
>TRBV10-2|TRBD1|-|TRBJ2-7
CASAAPPRDRGRIGYEQYF
TGCGCCAGCGCCGCGCCCCCCCGGGACAGGGGGCGGATAGGCTACGAGCAGTACTTC
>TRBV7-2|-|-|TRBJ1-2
CASSSRIVGHVNYGYTF
TGTGCCAGCAGCTCCCGAATAGTGGGACACGTAAACTATGGCTACACCTTC